This T cell receptor (beta chain) was recovered during a study of blood T cell repertoires in COVID-19. Study in general: Samples came from the United States, Italy and Spain, spanning acute and convalescent COVID-19. In each case, the material was cDNA or gDNA derived from T cells, B-cell-depleted T cells, or PBMCs.

Original data processing: Amplification of reference gene primers provided the estimated nucleated cell counts. Only in-frame clones appear in the TCRdb table, and some are missing; sequencing was by immunoSEQ multiplex PCR. The DNA gave D and trimming, while V, J and clone size come from that table. Of some 150,000 clones in the sample, 75% to 90% were seen once. The germline V gene has CDR1 MNHNY and CDR2 SVGAGI (reference sequence). This CDR3 spans 13 amino acids. The J segment lost 4 bases and the V segment lost 6 bases, leaving 4 bases of the junction unmatched. This chain connects TRBV6-6 to TRBJ2-3, with TRBD2 matching over 7 bases. The TCR originated in a woman of 80 years or more with acute or convalescent COVID-19. The sample comprised peripheral blood. CDR3: CASRWGGSDTQYF. In nucleotides, the CDR3 is TGTGCCAGCAGATGGGGGGGGTCAGATACGCAGTATTTT.